Shown below are 13 T cell receptor delta chains from a single sample sequenced in a study of γδ T cells in repeated Plasmodium falciparum infection. TCRdb reapplied CATT to the multiplex PCR reads. The sample carries 45,000 to 50,000 delta-chain clones, around 1.6% recorded once. Bulk repertoires came from Vgamma9/Vdelta2+ or Vdelta2-negative gammadelta T cells flow-sorted from PBMC. The sequenced sample was gamma-delta T cells from blood. The receptors here all came from a pool of human donors (malaria-infected and uninfected, not separated).

This clone has only a few counts. This sequence is one base from a far larger clone and is likely a read error. Distinct nucleotide sequences in the sample also encode this CDR3. CDR3: CACDTVGTDTRQMFF. CDR3 in DNA: TGTGCCTGTGACACCGTCGGGACGGACACCCGACAAATGTTTTTC. No J gene was named, though the V gene is TRDV2; TRDD3 was called by the table and not checked on the DNA. The CDR3 is made up of 15 amino acids. Germline values: CDR1 GEAIGNYY, CDR2 EKD.

This clone has ten or more counts. The gene calls are TRDV1 and TRDJ1, with 10 bases aligning to TRDD3. This CDR3 is built from 19 residues. The V gene end was trimmed by 7 bases and the J gene end by 0 bases; junction bases not matched to a gene: 17. Per germline, CDR1 TSWWSYY and CDR2 QGS. The CDR3: CALEETLRLGDLYTDKLIF. In nucleotides, the CDR3 is TGTGCTCTTGAGGAGACTCTCCGACTGGGGGATCTATACACCGATAAACTCATCTTT.

This clone was recorded at least ten times. Being one base from a much bigger clone, this may be a read error. This chain joins TRDV1 and TRDJ1; 8 positions match TRDD3. CDR3 length: 22 residues. With 3 bases clipped from V and 2 bases from J, the junction kept 26 bases outside the gene matches. Germline CDR1 and CDR2: TSWWSYY and QGS. CDR3 sequence: CALGEPNTARILGVLLTDKLIF. CDR3 coding DNA: TGTGCTCTTGGGGAGCCCAATACAGCTCGGATACTGGGGGTCCTCCTGACCGATAAACTCATCTTT.

This clone came up a few times. This DNA's translation and the protein TCRdb lists, from a much larger clone, do not match at residue 6, likely due to a read error; the protein shown is translated from the DNA. The chain joins TRDV3 to TRDJ1; 9 nucleotides agree with TRDD2. This CDR3 comprises 20 residues. V lost 0 bases, J lost 0 bases, and 20 bases stayed unmatched. Germline-derived CDR1 and CDR2 are TVYSNPD and GDNSRS (reference sequence). Here the CDR3 DNA reads TGTGCCTTTAGCCTCCCCTTCCTACCCGTACTGGGCGGGTACACCGATAAACTCATCTTT. This codes for CAFSLPFLPVLGGYTDKLIF.

The sample holds a few counts of this clone. The protein recorded in TCRdb matches a much larger clone and deviates from this DNA's translation at residue 4, suggesting a read error; the protein here is obtained by translating the DNA. The gene calls are TRDV1 and TRDJ1, with D maybe TRDD3 (10 bases). The CDR3 has 24 amino acids. Germline V lookup: CDR1 TSWWSYY, CDR2 QGS. CDR3: CALREPSYGFYWGIEHDYTDKLIF. DNA for the CDR3: TGTGCTCTTAGGGAGCCTTCCTACGGATTCTACTGGGGGATCGAACACGATTACACCGATAAACTCATCTTT.

There are a few counts of this clone. The chain's CDR3 is CALGEIKGLGRTDKLIF. For the CDR3, the DNA is TGTGCTCTTGGGGAAATTAAAGGGCTGGGTAGGACCGATAAACTCATCTTT. The chain joins TRDV1 to TRDJ1, with TRDD3 as a possible D gene (5 bases). TCRdb records no J gene; here it was assigned by comparing the DNA to germline. Trimming removed 2 bases from V and 2 bases from J, with 18 bases in between. Per the germline V gene, CDR1 is TSWWSYY and CDR2 is QGS. This CDR3 contains 17 residues.

At least ten counts were recorded for this clone. For this DNA, TCRdb reports the protein of a much larger clone, which diverges at residue 11, most likely from a read error; the protein presented here is translated directly from the DNA. The V and J genes are TRDV2 and TRDJ1; TRDD3 aligns across 10 bases. In germline, CDR1 is GEAIGNYY, CDR2 EKD. V dropped 3 bases and J dropped 10; count of bases not matched to a gene: 10. This CDR3 spans 14 amino acids. CDR3: CACDELGDSSRLIF. As DNA, the CDR3 is TGTGCCTGTGACGAACTGGGGGATTCGAGTAGACTCATCTTT.

In its sample, this clone is medium-sized. The chain is built from TRAV38-2/DV8 and TRDJ1; D might be TRDD3 (6 bases). The germline gives CDR1 TSESDYY, CDR2 QEAYKQQN. This CDR3 comprises 16 residues. Trimming removed 5 bases from V and 6 bases from J, with 23 bases in between. The CDR3 is CAYSGLSRLGMHKLIF. The CDR3 DNA is TGTGCTTATAGTGGACTGTCTAGGCTGGGGATGCATAAACTCATCTTT.

As regards this clone: This DNA's translation differs at residue 15 from TCRdb's protein, which comes from a much larger clone; a read error is likely, and the protein shown is translated from the DNA. This rearrangement joins TRDV1 to TRDJ1, with D tentatively TRDD2 or TRDD3 (7 bases each). The J gene is absent in TCRdb and was assigned here via DNA matching to germline. The length of the CDR3 is 24 residues. Trimming cost V 5 bases and J 1 base, with 41 bases left between them. Germline CDR1 and CDR2: TSWWSYY and QGS. The CDR3 loop is CALGPIGGISYESDDGGFTDKLIF. CDR3 sequence (DNA): TGTGCTCTTGGGCCAATTGGGGGCATTTCCTACGAGTCTGACGACGGGGGATTCACCGATAAACTCATCTTT.

This clone was seen a handful of times. A far larger clone lies a single base away; this is likely a read error. The sample holds other DNA sequences that translate to the same CDR3. No J gene was assigned, while the V gene was called as TRDV1; the DNA was not used to check the table's D call, TRDD3. Per germline, CDR1 TSWWSYY and CDR2 QGS. This CDR3 is built from 25 residues. The CDR3 is CALGELPPAVVKGWGIPPYTDKLIF. CDR3 nucleotides: TGTGCTCTTGGGGAACTGCCTCCCGCGGTCGTAAAGGGCTGGGGGATACCCCCTTACACCGATAAACTCATCTTC.

To note about this clone: A far larger clone is a single base away, which makes a read error likely. Additional DNA sequences in this sample encode the identical CDR3. The chain joins TRDV3 to TRDJ1; possible D gene TRDD3, 5 bases. Trimming stripped 3 bases from V and 1 base from J, with 24 bases between. CDR1 and CDR2 (germline): TVYSNPD, GDNSRS (reference sequence). The CDR3 loop spans 17 amino acids. The CDR3 nucleotides read TGTGCCTTAAATGGAGGAACCCGATACTTATTCACCGATAAACTCATCTTT. It codes for CALNGGTRYLFTDKLIF.

This clone was seen more than once but under ten times. The amino acid sequence in TCRdb belongs to a much larger clone and departs from this DNA's translation at residue 15, likely a sequencing read error; the sequence shown is translated from the DNA. The chain has TRDV1 and TRDJ1; TRDD3 is a possible D gene (6 bases). Here the J gene was assigned by germline matching of the DNA, as TCRdb has none. The CDR3 is 19 amino acids. CDR1 and CDR2 from the germline V gene are TSWWSYY and QGS. V gave up 2 bases and J gave up 8 bases, with 30 bases separating them. The CDR3 DNA sequence: TGTGCTCTTGGGGAAGACGTTGGACTTCCGGGAGGGGGGACCATCAAACTCATCTTT. The encoded protein is CALGEDVGLPGGGTIKLIF.

The rearrangement uses TRDV2 and TRDJ1; weak D call: TRDD3 (6 bases). The J gene is not listed in TCRdb, so it was assigned here from a DNA match to germline. Trimming left V 5 bases short and J 2 bases short, with 14 bases between. This CDR3 comprises 14 residues. Germline values: CDR1 GEAIGNYY, CDR2 EKD. CDR3 nucleotide sequence: TGTGCCTGTGCCGGAGGGGGGGGAACCGATAAACTCATCTTT. Translating gives CACAGGGGTDKLIF.